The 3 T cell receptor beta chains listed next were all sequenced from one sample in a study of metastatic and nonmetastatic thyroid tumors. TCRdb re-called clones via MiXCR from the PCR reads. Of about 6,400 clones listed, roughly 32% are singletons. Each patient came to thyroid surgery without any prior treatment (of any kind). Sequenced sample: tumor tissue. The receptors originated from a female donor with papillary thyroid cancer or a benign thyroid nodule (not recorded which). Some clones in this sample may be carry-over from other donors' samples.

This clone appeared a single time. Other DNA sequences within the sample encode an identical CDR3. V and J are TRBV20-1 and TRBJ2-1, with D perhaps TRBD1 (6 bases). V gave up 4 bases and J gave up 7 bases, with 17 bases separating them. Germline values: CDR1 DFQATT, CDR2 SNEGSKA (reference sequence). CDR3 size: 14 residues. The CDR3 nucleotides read TGCAGTGCTATAAGGGACAACGGTGGAAATGAGCAGTTCTTC. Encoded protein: CSAIRDNGGNEQFF.

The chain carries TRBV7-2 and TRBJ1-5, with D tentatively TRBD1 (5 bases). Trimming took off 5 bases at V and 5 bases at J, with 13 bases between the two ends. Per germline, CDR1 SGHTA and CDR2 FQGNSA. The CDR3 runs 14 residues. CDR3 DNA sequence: TGTGCCAGCAGCGCAGGGTTTGGGGATCAGCCCCAGCATTTT. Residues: CASSAGFGDQPQHF. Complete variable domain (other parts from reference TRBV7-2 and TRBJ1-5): GAGVSQSPSNKVTEKGKDVELRCDPISGHTALYWYRQSLGQGLEFLIYFQGNSAPDKSGLPSDRFSAERTGGSVSTLTIQRTQQEDSAVYLCASSAGFGDQPQHFGDGTRLSIL.

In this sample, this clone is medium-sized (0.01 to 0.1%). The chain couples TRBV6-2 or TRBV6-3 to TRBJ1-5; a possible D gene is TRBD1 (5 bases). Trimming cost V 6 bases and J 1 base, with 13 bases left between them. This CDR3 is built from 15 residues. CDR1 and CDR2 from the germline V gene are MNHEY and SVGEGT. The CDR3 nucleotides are TGTGCCAGCAGAGACGAGGGACTGAGCAATCAGCCCCAGCATTTT. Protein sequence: CASRDEGLSNQPQHF.